Given below is one TCR beta chain in context. Its antigen remains unknown. This same CDR3 is encoded by further DNA sequences in the sample. This record comes from a study of beta chain features in type 1 diabetes. The sequenced template was cDNA made from the entire isolated RNA. The protocol was immunoSEQ multiplex PCR, while the TCRdb copy is restricted to in-frame clones and leaves out a portion. This table has approximately 730,000 clones, about an eighth appearing once. Findings and limits, study-wide: The study found that naive, central memory and Treg TCRB repertoires appeared more similar in patients than in healthy donors. Across all four CD4+ subsets, people with type 1 diabetes showed modestly shorter TCRB CDR3s.

Germline V gene lookup returns CDR1 SGHAT and CDR2 FQNNGV. The CDR3 covers 12 residues. J was trimmed by 10 bases and V by 0 bases; bases with no gene match: 0. Sequenced: naive CD4+ T cells from blood. The sequence came from a man aged 18 to 29 with type 1 diabetes. V gene TRBV11-2 combines with J gene TRBJ2-1; 7 bases are a match to TRBD1. The CDR3 region has the DNA TGTGCCAGCAGCTTAGACAGGGGGGAGCAGTTCTTC. Translating it yields CASSLDRGEQFF.